This record concerns one T cell receptor beta chain sequence. The same CDR3 is also encoded by other DNA sequences in this sample. This table comes from immunoSEQ multiplex PCR, and its TCRdb copy is limited to in-frame clones, with some not included. The data show around 450,000 clones, 75% to 90% seen once. The data stem from a study of blood T cell repertoires in COVID-19. Participants were aged about 18 to 90 years, lived in over 20 US areas, and enrolled virtually. Clinical histories supplied by participants themselves formed the basis of cohort assignment. Per germline, CDR1 SGHNT and CDR2 YYREEE (reference sequence). V lost 0 bases and J 1 base, leaving 5 bases between the germline ends. This CDR3 spans 13 amino acids.

The specimen sequenced was PBMCs or T cells enriched from blood (not recorded which). The clonotype was recovered from a woman aged 18-35 years who had recovered from COVID-19. The chain has TRBV5-4 and TRBJ2-7; D gene ambiguous. This chain's CDR3 is CASSLVGSYEQYF. CDR3 sequence (DNA): TGTGCCAGCAGCTTGGTCGGTTCCTACGAGCAGTACTTC.